This TCR beta chain derives from a study of monozygotic twins with inflammatory bowel disease. The CDR3 loop spans 14 amino acids. Germline CDR1 is SEHNR and CDR2 is FQNEAQ (reference sequence). In preparing each TCR library, 3500 ng of total RNA was used. For every sample, eight separate reactions were used to make cDNA. After re-calling the 5' RACE reads, TCRdb lists one entry per CDR3 protein, DNA absent. In total, the table holds more than 350,000 distinct CDR3 sequences. Sequencing was performed on blood. The origin of this receptor is a human donor with ulcerative colitis or Crohn's disease, or a healthy co-twin of an affected twin (not recorded which). The J gene is TRBJ2-7, the V gene TRBV7-9; TCRdb reports TRBD1, a call that lacks DNA to check it against. The CDR3 here is CASSLGAQGYEQYF.